This T cell receptor beta chain stems from a study of beta chain features in type 1 diabetes. Expressed TCRB transcripts were sequenced after all isolated RNA was converted to cDNA. Assay used: immunoSEQ multiplex PCR; TCRdb lists only in-frame clones, some missing. The sample yields 400,000 or so clones, around 12% seen once. The table lists this clone with a few counts. Its target is not known. V was trimmed by 3 bases and J by 2 bases, leaving 5 bases between them. CDR1 SNHLY and CDR2 FYNNEI come from the germline V gene. This CDR3 spans 14 amino acids. Overall study findings and caveats: Moderately but significantly shorter TCRB CDR3s were found in Type 1 diabetes patients in all four CD4+ subsets. High-TCR-expressing cells could be over-represented by cDNA sequencing. Patients' naive, central memory and regulatory TCRB repertoires appeared more alike than those of healthy donors.

The clonotype originates from a woman aged 18-29 years with type 1 diabetes. Sequenced sample: naive CD4+ T cells from blood. This chain links TRBV2 with TRBJ2-6; D perhaps matches TRBD1 (5 bases). The CDR3 region has the DNA TGTGCCAGCAGTGACAGGGCTGGGGCCAACGTCCTGACTTTC. It specifies CASSDRAGANVLTF.